The next 29 T cell receptor beta chains were all read from a single sample in a study of blood T cells in healthy people across ages. A second roughly 6 to 11 cycle PCR used barcoded and J-beta primers. MiXCR, applied by TCRdb to the 5' RACE reads, yields one record per CDR3 protein. In the table there are some 900,000 distinct CDR3 sequences, roughly 26% of which are singletons. Sequencing was performed on blood. The origin of the receptors is a woman aged 80 or older in good health.

This sequence joins TRBV7-3 and TRBJ2-1; D is uncertain. The V end was cut by 2 bases, the J end by 7 bases, with 21 bases between. CDR3 length: 17 residues. Germline lookup yields CDR1 SGHTA and CDR2 FQGTGA. CDR3 DNA sequence: TGTGCCAGCAGCTTAGAGCCCGCTGGTTGGCGAATTAATGAGCAGTTCTTC. Its translation: CASSLEPAGWRINEQFF.

The chain is built from TRBV30 and TRBJ2-7; D remains ambiguous. Trimming left V 2 bases short and J 1 base short, with 12 bases between. CDR1 and CDR2 (germline): GTSNPN, SVGIG (reference sequence). The CDR3 contains 14 residues. Here the CDR3 reads CAWSFSERSYEQYF. CDR3 nucleotide sequence: TGTGCCTGGAGTTTCAGTGAACGGTCCTACGAGCAGTACTTC.

This clonotype has ten or more counts. This rearrangement joins TRBV7-2 to TRBJ2-3; 11 bases map to TRBD2. J gave up 7 bases and V 1 base, and 4 bases lay outside the gene matches. CDR1 is SGHTA and CDR2 is FQGNSA in the germline V gene. The CDR3 covers 15 residues. The CDR3 is CASSLGLAGGHTQYF. The DNA for the CDR3 is TGTGCCAGCAGCTTAGGCCTAGCGGGGGGTCATACGCAGTATTTT.

The sample holds one count of this clonotype. This may be a read error: a much more frequent sequence differs by one nucleotide. The V gene is TRBV20-1, the J gene TRBJ2-5; 12 nucleotides match TRBD2. The V gene end was trimmed by 6 bases and the J gene end by 11 bases; junction bases not matched to a gene: 19. Germline CDR1 DFQATT, CDR2 SNEGSKA (reference sequence). The CDR3 runs to 16 residues. CDR3 sequence reads: CSAIAPSGGVSNEQYF. The CDR3 DNA sequence: TGCAGTGCGATCGCCCCTAGCGGGGGGGTATCCAATGAGCAGTACTTC.

This clonotype was counted many times. V gene TRBV12-3 or TRBV12-4 combines with J gene TRBJ2-1; D may be TRBD1 or TRBD2 (5 bases each). The CDR3 is 15 residues long. Trimming left V 8 bases short and J 6 bases short, with 20 bases between. The CDR3 here is CASLPDWGRTNEQFF. Here the CDR3 DNA reads TGTGCCAGCCTCCCGGATTGGGGGAGAACCAATGAGCAGTTCTTC.

This clonotype appeared many times. V and J are TRBV10-2 and TRBJ2-1; D may be TRBD2 (7 bases). The CDR3 length is 15 residues. V was pared by 3 bases and J by 2 bases, with 11 bases between. CDR1 and CDR2 from the germline V gene are WSHSY and SAAADI. The CDR3 coding sequence is TGCGCCAGCAGTGACTGGGGGGGCGCCTACAATGAGCAGTTCTTC. Translated: CASSDWGGAYNEQFF.

This chain uses TRBV6-2 or TRBV6-3 with TRBJ2-1, with D possibly being TRBD2 (5 bases). V was trimmed by 0 bases and J by 6 bases, leaving 6 bases between them. This CDR3 comprises 13 residues. Germline V CDR1 and CDR2: MNHEY, SVGEGT. The CDR3 DNA reads as TGTGCCAGCAGTTACTCGCTAGCCAATGAGCAGTTCTTC. It is translated as CASSYSLANEQFF.

With regard to this clonotype: A much larger clone differs by one base, so this may be a read error. The CDR3 ends on some other residue instead of the conserved phenylalanine or tryptophan, so this is likely a read error. The chain carries TRBV14 and TRBJ2-6; 7 positions match TRBD1. Germline trimming cut 4 bases from V and 0 bases from J; bases unmatched to any gene: 12. Germline V CDR1 and CDR2: SGHDN, FVKESK. The CDR3 sequence is 19 residues long. The CDR3 region is CASSLRPGQTSSGANVLTS. The CDR3 nucleotides are TGTGCCAGCAGCCTCCGACCGGGACAGACAAGCTCTGGGGCCAACGTCCTGACTTCC.

This clonotype was seen at least ten times. The rearrangement joins TRBV29-1 to TRBJ2-5, with a tentative D call TRBD2 (5 bases). V gave up 4 bases and J gave up 7 bases, with 19 bases separating them. The CDR3 totals 14 residues. Germline CDR1 and CDR2: SQVTM and ANQGSEA. The CDR3 reads CSVGVRTSGGTQYF. In DNA form, the CDR3 reads TGCAGCGTTGGGGTTAGGACTTCCGGCGGGACCCAGTACTTC.

This clonotype has more than one count but fewer than ten. A much more abundant neighbour one base away suggests this may be a read error. The chain links TRBV12-3 or TRBV12-4 to TRBJ2-1, with D possibly TRBD2 on 7 matching bases. Trimming took 2 bases from V and 6 from J, leaving 11 bases between them. The CDR3 has 14 amino acids. The CDR3 reads CASSLRGGSNEQFF. In DNA, the CDR3 is TGTGCCAGCAGTTTAAGGGGGGGGAGCAATGAGCAGTTCTTC.

The chain combines TRBV11-3 with TRBJ2-3; D gene ambiguous. V lost 5 bases, J lost 4 bases, and 19 bases lay in between. CDR3 length: 16 residues. The germline gives CDR1 SGHNT, CDR2 YENEEA. The DNA for the CDR3 is TGTGCCAGCAGCAACCTGCTTGGACCCTTCCCAGATACGCAGTATTTT. As protein: CASSNLLGPFPDTQYF.

This clonotype was seen a handful of times. CDR3 nucleotides: TGTGCCAGCAGCTTAGAGCTCGTGGGTGGTGGCTACACCTTC. Encoded protein: CASSLELVGGGYTF. The rearrangement joins TRBV7-2 to TRBJ1-2; D remains unclear. Trimming removed 1 base from V and 7 bases from J, with 13 bases in between. The CDR3 sequence is 14 residues long. Germline-derived CDR1 and CDR2 are SGHTA and FQGNSA.

Ten or more counts support this clonotype. The chain joins TRBV7-2 to TRBJ1-6, with TRBD1 as a possible D gene (5 bases). The CDR3 spans 15 residues. Germline values: CDR1 SGHTA, CDR2 FQGNSA. V lost 4 bases to trimming and J lost 7 bases, with 14 bases between them. The CDR3 sequence is CASSSPGGTNSPLHF. The CDR3 coding sequence is TGTGCCAGCAGCTCGCCGGGGGGAACGAATTCACCCCTCCACTTT.

This sequence joins TRBV5-1 and TRBJ2-1; 8 bases agree with TRBD2. From germline, CDR1 is SGHRS and CDR2 YFSETQ. J gave up 5 bases and V 0 bases, and 7 bases lay outside the gene matches. CDR3 length equals 16 residues. In nucleotides, the CDR3 is TGCGCCAGCAGCTTGGCGACTGGCGGGGGGAACAATGAGCAGTTCTTC. Residues: CASSLATGGGNNEQFF.

This clonotype has ten or more counts. In nucleotides, the CDR3 is TGTGCCAGCAGTTACGAGCCAGGGTCAGTCACTGAGCAGTTCTTC. Protein: CASSYEPGSVTEQFF. The chain is built from TRBV6-5 and TRBJ2-1; D possibly corresponds to TRBD1 (5 bases). V was pared by 2 bases and J by 9 bases, with 17 bases between. Germline CDR1 and CDR2: MNHEY and SVGAGI. The CDR3 contains 15 residues.

This clonotype was recorded many times. The chain recombines TRBV20-1 with TRBJ1-6; D unresolved. This CDR3 has 16 residues. Germline CDR1 DFQATT, CDR2 SNEGSKA (reference sequence). Trimming removed 3 bases from V and 0 bases from J, with 12 bases in between. The CDR3 DNA follows: TGCAGTGCTAGTAACCTGCCGAGCTCCTATAATTCACCCCTCCACTTT. Protein product: CSASNLPSSYNSPLHF.

This clonotype was seen more than once but under ten times. A much larger clone sits a single nucleotide away, making a read error possible. The V gene is TRBV6-2 or TRBV6-3, the J gene TRBJ2-3; 12 nucleotides match TRBD2. This CDR3 has 14 residues. The germline V gene has CDR1 MNHEY and CDR2 SVGEGT. CDR3 amino acids: CAGSPTSGGDTQYF. The DNA of the CDR3 is TGTGCCGGCAGTCCGACTAGCGGGGGAGATACGCAGTATTTT.

Notes on this clonotype: One base away lies a much larger clone, so this may be a sequencing read error. The CDR3 end shows no conserved phenylalanine or tryptophan, and so a read error is likely. The chain couples TRBV6-2 or TRBV6-3 to TRBJ2-1; weak D call: TRBD1 (5 bases). This CDR3 spans 15 amino acids. In germline, CDR1 is MNHEY, CDR2 SVGEGT. V shed 6 bases and J shed 2 bases, with 14 bases lying between them. DNA of the CDR3: TGTGCCAGCAGGGGGCAAAGGGCCGCCTACAATGAGCAGTTCTCC. Protein product: CASRGQRAAYNEQFS.

The genes are TRBV7-9 and TRBJ2-1; 8 nucleotides agree with TRBD2. Judging by the DNA end, TRBJ2-7 fits better; the J call may be wrong. The CDR3 length is 15 residues. CDR1 and CDR2 (germline): SEHNR, FQNEAQ (reference sequence). The CDR3 reads CASSLGTSGYNEQYF. The CDR3 bases are TGTGCCAGCAGCTTAGGTACTAGCGGCTACAATGAGCAGTACTTC.

The chain is built from TRBV5-1 and TRBJ2-3, with D tentatively TRBD2 (5 bases). CDR1 and CDR2 from the germline V gene are SGHRS and YFSETQ. V lost 0 bases and J 2 bases, leaving 13 bases between the germline ends. This CDR3 has 16 amino acids. The CDR3: CASSLAWRNLTDTQYF. The CDR3 nucleotides read TGCGCCAGCAGCTTGGCCTGGAGGAACCTCACAGATACGCAGTATTTT. The whole variable domain, remainder taken from reference TRBV5-1 and TRBJ2-3, is KAGVTQTPRYLIKTRGQQVTLSCSPISGHRSVSWYQQTPGQGLQFLFEYFSETQRNKGNFPGRFSGRQFSNSRSEMNVSTLELGDSALYLCASSLAWRNLTDTQYFGPGTRLTVL.

This clonotype has a count of ten or more. The chain couples TRBV6-6 to TRBJ2-3; 12 bases are shared with TRBD1. The germline gives CDR1 MNHNY, CDR2 SVGAGI (reference sequence). The CDR3 has 16 amino acids. J was trimmed by 5 bases and V by 5 bases; bases with no gene match: 8. Here the CDR3 reads CASSKQGQGAGDTQYF. In nucleotides, the CDR3 is TGTGCCAGCAGTAAACAGGGACAGGGGGCAGGAGATACGCAGTATTTT.

The V call is TRBV12-3 or TRBV12-4, the J call TRBJ2-7, with a possible D match to TRBD2 (7 bases). The end of the DNA fits TRBJ2-5 better, so the J call may be wrong. This CDR3 has 16 amino acids. CDR3: CASSSNWGGSSETQYF. CDR3 bases: TGTGCCAGCAGTTCCAACTGGGGGGGCTCCTCAGAGACCCAGTACTTC.

This clonotype has ten or more counts. The V gene is TRBV6-5, the J gene TRBJ2-3; no clear D gene. In germline, CDR1 is MNHEY, CDR2 SVGAGI. Trimming removed 2 bases from V and 6 bases from J, with 6 bases in between. This CDR3 has 12 amino acids. CDR3 in amino acids: CASSYTRDTQYF. The CDR3 DNA reads TGTGCCAGCAGTTACACCCGGGATACGCAGTATTTT.

The chain links TRBV4-1 to TRBJ1-2; 9 bases are a match to TRBD1. V trimming: 0 bases; J trimming: 7 bases; junction bases outside the gene matches: 3. Germline CDR1 reads MGHRA; CDR2 reads YSYEKL. There are 14 residues in the CDR3. As DNA, the CDR3 is TGCGCCAGCAGCCAAGAAAGGACAGGGGTTGGCTACACCTTC. Translating gives CASSQERTGVGYTF.

This clonotype was detected only a few times. This chain uses TRBV5-1 with TRBJ2-2; 8 bases map to TRBD1. From germline, CDR1 is SGHRS and CDR2 YFSETQ. Trimming at V came to 4 bases and at J to 6 bases, leaving 8 bases not matched to a gene. The CDR3 has 15 amino acids. CDR3 sequence: CASSADRANAGELFF. The CDR3 DNA reads as TGCGCCAGCAGCGCGGACAGGGCCAACGCCGGGGAGCTGTTTTTT.

The table lists this clonotype with many counts. The V and J genes are TRBV28 and TRBJ2-7; D possibly corresponds to TRBD2 (6 bases). Germline V gene lookup returns CDR1 MDHEN and CDR2 SYDVKM. V was clipped by 4 bases and J by 3 bases, with 7 bases between them. CDR3 length: 12 residues. CDR3 residues: CASSSGLYEQYF. The CDR3 region has the DNA TGTGCCAGCAGTTCGGGACTCTACGAGCAGTACTTC.

The chain couples TRBV5-1 to TRBJ2-1; TRBD2 might be the D (6 bases). Trimming left V 6 bases short and J 5 bases short, with 21 bases between. Germline assignment: CDR1 SGHRS and CDR2 YFSETQ. This CDR3 has 16 amino acids. In DNA form, the CDR3 reads TGCGCCAGCAAACCTTGGACCAGCGCGGGACACAATGAGCAGTTCTTC. This gives the protein CASKPWTSAGHNEQFF. The full variable domain, in which reference TRBV5-1 and TRBJ2-1 provide the parts outside the CDR3, is KAGVTQTPRYLIKTRGQQVTLSCSPISGHRSVSWYQQTPGQGLQFLFEYFSETQRNKGNFPGRFSGRQFSNSRSEMNVSTLELGDSALYLCASKPWTSAGHNEQFFGPGTRLTVL.

This clonotype has a single count. This sequence joins TRBV20-1 and TRBJ2-2, with no clear D. Germline V CDR1 and CDR2: DFQATT, SNEGSKA (reference sequence). The CDR3 runs 15 residues. V dropped 6 bases and J dropped 0 bases, with 14 bases sitting between them. The CDR3 loop reads CSAGLWGPNTGELFF. The CDR3 coding sequence is TGCAGTGCGGGTTTATGGGGTCCGAACACCGGGGAGCTGTTTTTT.

Comments on this clonotype: Mismatch with germline at one junction end may stem from a read error. The V gene is TRBV7-8, the J gene TRBJ2-2; a weak D match, TRBD2 (5 bases). The CDR3 is made up of 13 amino acids. The germline CDR1 and CDR2 sequences are SGHVS and FQNEAQ. The CDR3: CASSFGSTGERFF. The CDR3, as DNA: TGTGCCAGCAGCTTTGGTAGCACCGGGGAGCGGTTTTTT.